The 21 T cell receptor beta chains below all came from one sample that was sequenced in a study of radiotherapy plus CTLA-4 blockade in lung cancer. Assay: immunoSEQ multiplex PCR; the TCRdb copy retains only in-frame clones and omits some. The profile shows 45,000 to 75,000 clones, 77% of them singletons. The material was peripheral blood, obtained from a patient treated with radiotherapy plus ipilimumab. The origin of the receptors is a human donor with non-small cell lung cancer who had a partial response to radiotherapy plus ipilimumab.

The chain's CDR3 is CASSWGRGTIAKNIQYF. DNA of the CDR3: TGTGCCAGCAGCTGGGGGCGGGGGACAATAGCCAAAAACATTCAGTACTTC. This chain connects TRBV5-8 to TRBJ2-4; TRBD2 might be the D (7 bases). The V end lost 3 bases, the J end lost 0 bases, and 16 bases lay between the germline ends. Germline V gene data show CDR1 as SGHTS and CDR2 as YDEGEE. CDR3 size: 17 residues. The full variable domain, with the rest looked up from reference TRBV5-8 and TRBJ2-4, is EAGVTQSPTHLIKTRGQQATLRCSPISGHTSVYWYQQALGLGLQFLLWYDEGEERNRGNFPPRFSGRQFPNYSSELNVNALELEDSALYLCASSWGRGTIAKNIQYFGAGTRLSVL.

The chain is built from TRBV5-6 and TRBJ2-5, with 8 nucleotides matching TRBD2. V was pared by 0 bases and J by 2 bases, with 12 bases of the junction left unmatched. The CDR3 is made up of 18 amino acids. The germline gives CDR1 SGHDT, CDR2 YYEEEE. CDR3 nucleotide sequence: TGTGCCAGCAGCTTGGTTCCTAGCGGGTTTATAGGGCAAGAGACCCAGTACTTC. This gives the protein CASSLVPSGFIGQETQYF.

This clone was seen a handful of times. The chain recombines TRBV19 with TRBJ2-7, with D perhaps TRBD2 (5 bases). The CDR3 contains 14 residues. With 3 bases removed from V and 2 bases from J, the gap between germline ends came to 11 bases. Germline V gene data show CDR1 as LNHDA and CDR2 as SQIVND (reference sequence). CDR3 bases: TGTGCCAGTAGTATGGCACGGGATGCCTACGAGCAGTACTTC. This translates into CASSMARDAYEQYF.

The chain has TRBV4-2 and TRBJ2-1; the match to TRBD1 covers 8 bases. In germline, CDR1 is LGHNA, CDR2 YNFKEQ. The CDR3 covers 15 residues. The V and J ends lost 2 bases and 8 bases, in that order; junction bases with no gene match: 8. The CDR3: CASSQNFGDRHEQFF. In DNA, the CDR3 is TGTGCCAGCAGCCAAAATTTTGGGGACAGGCATGAGCAGTTCTTC.

This clone was counted a few times. The chain joins TRBV6-1 to TRBJ1-1; D gene uncertain. V shed 6 bases and J shed 4 bases, with 12 bases lying between them. Germline loops: CDR1 MNHNS, CDR2 SASEGT. This CDR3 region has 13 residues. The CDR3 loop is CASRTTSGTEAFF. CDR3 coding DNA: TGTGCCAGCAGAACTACCAGCGGCACTGAAGCTTTCTTT.

This rearrangement joins TRBV6-1 to TRBJ2-3; D not resolved. This CDR3 comprises 14 residues. CDR1 and CDR2 (germline): MNHNS, SASEGT. The V and J ends lost 5 bases and 1 base respectively, with 10 bases between them. CDR3 region: CASSPRKGTDTQYF. CDR3 nucleotide sequence: TGTGCCAGCAGTCCTAGGAAGGGCACAGATACGCAGTATTTT.

The chain has TRBV5-1 and TRBJ2-5; D may be TRBD2 (5 bases). CDR3 length: 16 residues. The germline gives CDR1 SGHRS, CDR2 YFSETQ. Trimming took 0 bases from V and 2 from J, leaving 14 bases between them. CDR3 in amino acids: CASSLGYSVVQETQYF. As DNA, the CDR3 is TGCGCCAGCAGCTTGGGATATAGCGTGGTTCAAGAGACCCAGTACTTC.

This clone was seen only a few times. This chain uses TRBV6-5 with TRBJ2-4, with D tentatively TRBD1 (6 bases). Germline V gene sequence: CDR1 MNHEY, CDR2 SVGAGI. CDR3 length: 14 residues. Trimming stripped 5 bases from V and 0 bases from J, with 8 bases between. The CDR3 loop is CASSEGVAKNIQYF. CDR3 bases: TGTGCCAGCAGTGAGGGGGTAGCCAAAAACATTCAGTACTTC.

This clone was picked up a small number of times. This sequence joins TRBV30 and TRBJ1-2, with D uncertain. The V and J ends lost 0 bases and 5 bases respectively, with 10 bases between them. Germline V gives CDR1 GTSNPN, CDR2 SVGIG (reference sequence). This CDR3 contains 13 residues. CDR3 region: CAWSVVTGYGYTF. The DNA for the CDR3 is TGTGCCTGGAGTGTCGTCACGGGGTATGGCTACACCTTC.

The chain joins TRBV28 to TRBJ1-5, with D uncertain. Germline CDR1 MDHEN, CDR2 SYDVKM. The CDR3 has 17 amino acids. V lost 3 bases and J lost 2, with 17 bases in between. The CDR3 DNA reads TGTGCCAGCAGTTTGGTTATCGGGGATAGTGGCAATCAGCCCCAGCATTTT. It translates to CASSLVIGDSGNQPQHF.

This clone appeared a few times. This chain uses TRBV5-5 with TRBJ2-7; 12 bases are a match to TRBD1. Germline trimming cut 2 bases from V and 6 bases from J; bases unmatched to any gene: 3. CDR3 length equals 14 residues. Germline CDR1 and CDR2: SGHKS and YYEKEE (reference sequence). The chain's CDR3 is CASSFGTGGIEQYF. CDR3 coding DNA: TGTGCCAGCAGCTTTGGGACAGGGGGCATCGAGCAGTACTTC.

The genes are TRBV30 and TRBJ2-1; 7 positions match TRBD2. The CDR3 has 16 amino acids. With V trimmed by 2 bases and J by 1 base, 8 bases remained unmatched. CDR1 is GTSNPN, CDR2 SVGIG, per germline (reference sequence). The CDR3 sequence is CAWSPPSGGSYNEQFF. The CDR3 DNA sequence: TGTGCCTGGAGTCCGCCTTCGGGGGGTTCCTACAATGAGCAGTTCTTC.

This chain connects TRBV25-1 to TRBJ2-7; a possible D gene is TRBD1 (5 bases). This CDR3 spans 13 amino acids. Germline values: CDR1 MGHDK, CDR2 SYGVNS. V was pared by 4 bases and J by 5 bases, with 12 bases between. CDR3 region: CASSVPGNDEQYF. In nucleotides, the CDR3 is TGTGCCAGCAGTGTCCCAGGGAATGACGAGCAGTACTTC.

V gene TRBV6-5 combines with J gene TRBJ2-1; 11 bases are shared with TRBD2. Germline V gives CDR1 MNHEY, CDR2 SVGAGI. The CDR3 totals 15 residues. Unmatched junction bases numbered 5, after V lost 6 bases and J lost 4 bases. The CDR3 loop reads CASSRLAGLYNEQFF. The CDR3 DNA sequence: TGTGCCAGCAGCAGACTAGCGGGGCTTTACAATGAGCAGTTCTTC.

This clone was detected only a few times. This rearrangement joins TRBV5-6 to TRBJ2-5, with a weak D call TRBD1 (6 bases). V shed 5 bases and J shed 9 bases, with 11 bases lying between them. Looked up from germline, CDR1 is SGHDT and CDR2 is YYEEEE. The length of the CDR3 is 11 residues. CDR3 residues: CASSSDRAQYF. Written as DNA, the CDR3 is TGTGCCAGCAGTTCGGACAGAGCCCAGTACTTC.

The genes are TRBV5-1 and TRBJ2-1; 10 bases are a match to TRBD1. With 3 bases clipped from V and 6 bases from J, the junction kept 6 bases outside the gene matches. The CDR3 runs 15 residues. Germline V gives CDR1 SGHRS, CDR2 YFSETQ. The CDR3 spells CASSSGRTGGNEQFF. The CDR3 region has the DNA TGCGCCAGCAGCTCGGGGAGGACAGGGGGCAATGAGCAGTTCTTC.

The V gene is TRBV5-4, the J gene TRBJ2-3; TRBD1 aligns across 8 bases. This CDR3 is 14 amino acids long. V lost 4 bases, J lost 2 bases, and 3 bases stayed unmatched. The germline V gene encodes CDR1 SGHNT and CDR2 YYREEE (reference sequence). DNA for the CDR3: TGTGCCAGCAGCAGGGACAGGTCCACAGATACGCAGTATTTT. It translates to CASSRDRSTDTQYF.

This chain connects TRBV5-4 to TRBJ2-5; 8 positions match TRBD1. The CDR3 covers 16 residues. The V and J ends lost 2 bases and 1 base, in that order; junction bases with no gene match: 7. Germline-derived CDR1 and CDR2 are SGHNT and YYREEE (reference sequence). CDR3 bases: TGTGCCAGCAGCTTACCCCGACAGGGGATCCAAGAGACCCAGTACTTC. Translating gives CASSLPRQGIQETQYF.

The rearrangement uses TRBV28 and TRBJ2-1; D possibly corresponds to TRBD2 (5 bases). Germline loops: CDR1 MDHEN, CDR2 SYDVKM. The CDR3 spans 15 residues. V lost 7 bases to trimming and J lost 5 bases, with 18 bases between them. This CDR3 is CASNPGRSLHNEQFF. CDR3 bases: TGTGCCAGCAACCCGGGGAGATCACTGCACAATGAGCAGTTCTTC.

The rearrangement joins TRBV19 to TRBJ2-5, with D possibly matching TRBD1 (6 bases). This CDR3 is built from 15 residues. In germline, CDR1 is LNHDA, CDR2 SQIVND (reference sequence). With 1 base removed from V and 0 bases from J, the gap between germline ends came to 9 bases. CDR3 DNA sequence: TGTGCCAGTAGTATAGCAGGGGAGTACCAAGAGACCCAGTACTTC. Its protein is CASSIAGEYQETQYF.

The genes are TRBV28 and TRBJ1-6; D possibly corresponds to TRBD1 (5 bases). CDR3 size: 14 residues. Trimming shortened V by 5 bases and J by 10 bases, and 15 bases separated the two germline ends. The germline CDR1 and CDR2 sequences are MDHEN and SYDVKM. This CDR3 reads CASSTETGLSPLHF. The CDR3 DNA reads as TGTGCCAGCAGTACGGAAACAGGTCTCTCACCCCTCCACTTT.